This is a list of T cell receptor beta chains from one sample in a study of response to subunit inactivated influenza vaccine. Each CDR3 protein gets one entry after TCRdb re-called the RT-PCR reads with MiXCR. The table includes 500,000 to 600,000 distinct CDR3 sequences, 7.6% detected once. The source was PBMCs from blood, collected less than 30 months after vaccination. The receptors were sampled from a man in his fifties or sixties who received an inactivated influenza vaccine. Both conserved end residues are part of each CDR3. D genes are given only for firm matches. The size of a clone is reported for some rows only, either as once, few or many, or as a class for expanded clones.

clone_size: few
j_call: TRBJ2-1
d_call: TRBD2
v_call: TRBV24-1
cdr3_nt: TGTGCCACCAGTGATCCCAGCGGGAGCGGGAGTGAGCAGTTCTTC
cdr3_aa: CATSDPSGSGSEQFF

clone_size: few
j_call: TRBJ2-1
d_call: .
v_call: TRBV16
cdr3_nt: TGTGCCAGCAGCCAATCCAGATCGACGAATGAGCAGTTCTTC
cdr3_aa: CASSQSRSTNEQFF

clone_size: many
j_call: TRBJ2-3
d_call: .
v_call: TRBV4-1
cdr3_nt: TGCGCCAGCAGGGGGGGCGATACGCAGTATTTT
cdr3_aa: CASRGGDTQYF

clone_size: few
j_call: TRBJ2-3
d_call: TRBD2
v_call: TRBV10-3
cdr3_nt: TGTGCCATCAGTGAGGGTAGCGGGGGTTCTAGCACAGATACGCAGTATTTT
cdr3_aa: CAISEGSGGSSTDTQYF

clone_size: many
j_call: TRBJ2-5
d_call: TRBD1
v_call: TRBV6-2/TRBV6-3
cdr3_nt: TGTGCCAGCAGTCCGGGACAGGGGGTGACCCAGTACTTC
cdr3_aa: CASSPGQGVTQYF

clone_size: .
j_call: TRBJ2-3
d_call: .
v_call: TRBV18
cdr3_nt: TGTGCCAGCTCACCCATGGCGGCTAGCACAGATACGCAGTATTTT
cdr3_aa: CASSPMAASTDTQYF

clone_size: .
j_call: TRBJ2-5
d_call: TRBD1
v_call: TRBV7-6
cdr3_nt: TGTGCCAGCAGCTCGACAGGGATTGGAGAGACCCAGTACTTC
cdr3_aa: CASSSTGIGETQYF

clone_size: few
j_call: TRBJ2-2
d_call: TRBD1
v_call: TRBV19
cdr3_nt: TGTGCCAGTACCGAACAGGGGGGCGCTTCCGGGGAGCTGTTTTTT
cdr3_aa: CASTEQGGASGELFF

clone_size: .
j_call: TRBJ2-2
d_call: .
v_call: TRBV5-1
cdr3_nt: TGCGCCAGCAGCGGACCCCTGAACACCGGGGAGCTGTTTTTT
cdr3_aa: CASSGPLNTGELFF

clone_size: many
j_call: TRBJ2-3
d_call: TRBD2
v_call: TRBV12-3/TRBV12-4
cdr3_nt: TGTGCCAGCAGTCCACGAGCGGGGGGCCTCGCAGATACGCAGTATTTT
cdr3_aa: CASSPRAGGLADTQYF

clone_size: few
j_call: TRBJ1-5
d_call: .
v_call: TRBV30
cdr3_nt: TGTGCCTGGAGTGTAGCAGGGATGGGCAATCAGCCCCAGCATTTT
cdr3_aa: CAWSVAGMGNQPQHF

clone_size: .
j_call: TRBJ1-4
d_call: .
v_call: TRBV28
cdr3_nt: TGTGCCAGCAACACCCTCTATCGGGGGGCTCCTAATGAAAAACTGTTTTTT
cdr3_aa: CASNTLYRGAPNEKLFF

clone_size: .
j_call: TRBJ2-5
d_call: TRBD1
v_call: TRBV5-1
cdr3_nt: TGCGCCAGCAGCTTGGATCGGGACAGGGGTGGAGAGACCCAGTACTTC
cdr3_aa: CASSLDRDRGGETQYF

clone_size: .
j_call: TRBJ1-1
d_call: .
v_call: TRBV5-1
cdr3_nt: TGCGCCAGCAGCTTGGGCCCCGGGGGGAGGGACACTGAAGCTTTCTTT
cdr3_aa: CASSLGPGGRDTEAFF

clone_size: .
j_call: TRBJ2-4
d_call: .
v_call: TRBV10-2
cdr3_nt: TGCGCCAGCAGTGAGGAAGGGATAGCCCTTTACGTAGCCAAAAACATTCAGTACTTC
cdr3_aa: CASSEEGIALYVAKNIQYF

clone_size: .
j_call: TRBJ1-1
d_call: .
v_call: TRBV5-1
cdr3_nt: TGCGCCAGCAGCCCCGTACAGGGAGTGAACACTGAAGCTTTCTTT
cdr3_aa: CASSPVQGVNTEAFF